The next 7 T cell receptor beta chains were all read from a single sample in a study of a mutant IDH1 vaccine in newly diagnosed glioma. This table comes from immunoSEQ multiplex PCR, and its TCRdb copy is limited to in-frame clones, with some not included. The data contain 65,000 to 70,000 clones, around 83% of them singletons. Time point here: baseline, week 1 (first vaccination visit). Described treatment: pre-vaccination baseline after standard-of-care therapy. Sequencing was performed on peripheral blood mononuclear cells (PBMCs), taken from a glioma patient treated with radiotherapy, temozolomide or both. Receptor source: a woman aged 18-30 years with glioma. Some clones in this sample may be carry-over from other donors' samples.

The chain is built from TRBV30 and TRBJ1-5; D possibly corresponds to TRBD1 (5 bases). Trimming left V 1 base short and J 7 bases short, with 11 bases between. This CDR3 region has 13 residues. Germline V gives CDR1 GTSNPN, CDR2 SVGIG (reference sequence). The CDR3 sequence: CAWSEAGGQPQHF. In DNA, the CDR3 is TGTGCCTGGAGTGAGGCCGGGGGACAGCCCCAGCATTTT.

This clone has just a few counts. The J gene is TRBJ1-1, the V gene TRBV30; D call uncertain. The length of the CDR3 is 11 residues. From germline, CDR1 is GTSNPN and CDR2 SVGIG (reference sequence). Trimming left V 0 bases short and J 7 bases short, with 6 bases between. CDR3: CAWSVLDEAFF. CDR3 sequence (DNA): TGTGCCTGGAGTGTACTAGATGAAGCTTTCTTT.

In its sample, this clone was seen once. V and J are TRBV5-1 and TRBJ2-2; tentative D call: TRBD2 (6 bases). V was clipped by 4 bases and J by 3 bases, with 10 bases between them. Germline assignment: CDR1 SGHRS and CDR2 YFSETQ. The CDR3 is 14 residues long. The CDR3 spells CASSPRGDTGELFF. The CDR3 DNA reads TGCGCCAGCAGCCCCCGCGGGGACACCGGGGAGCTGTTTTTT.

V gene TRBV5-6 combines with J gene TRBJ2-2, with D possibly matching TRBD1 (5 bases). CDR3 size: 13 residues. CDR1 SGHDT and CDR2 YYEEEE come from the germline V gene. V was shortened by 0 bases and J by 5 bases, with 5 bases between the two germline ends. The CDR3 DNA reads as TGTGCCAGCAGCTTGGCAGGGACCGGGGAGCTGTTTTTT. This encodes CASSLAGTGELFF.

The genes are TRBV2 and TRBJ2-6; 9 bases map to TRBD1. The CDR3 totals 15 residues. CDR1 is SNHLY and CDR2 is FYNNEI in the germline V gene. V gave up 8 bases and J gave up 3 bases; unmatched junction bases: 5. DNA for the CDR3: TGTGCCAGCGAAACAGGGGGCTTTGGGGCCAACGTCCTGACTTTC. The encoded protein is CASETGGFGANVLTF.

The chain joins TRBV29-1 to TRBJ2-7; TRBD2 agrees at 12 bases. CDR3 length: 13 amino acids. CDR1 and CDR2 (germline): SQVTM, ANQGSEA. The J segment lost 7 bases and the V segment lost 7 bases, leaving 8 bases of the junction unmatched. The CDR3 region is CSASSGRAKEQYF. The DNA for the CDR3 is TGCAGCGCCTCTAGCGGGAGGGCTAAGGAGCAGTACTTC.

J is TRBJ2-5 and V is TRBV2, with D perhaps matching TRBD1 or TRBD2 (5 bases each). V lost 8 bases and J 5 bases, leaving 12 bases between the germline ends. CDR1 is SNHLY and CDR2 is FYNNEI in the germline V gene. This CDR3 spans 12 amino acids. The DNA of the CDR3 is TGTGCCAGCCTGGGGGATGTGGAGACCCAGTACTTC. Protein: CASLGDVETQYF.